This T cell receptor (beta chain) comes out of a study of blood T cells in healthy people across ages. The germline V and J ends were trimmed by 4 bases and 5 bases, with 24 bases remaining between them. CDR1 is SGHVS, CDR2 FQNEAQ, per germline. There are 19 residues in the CDR3. With a J-beta primer mix and a sample-barcoded 5' primer, a second PCR ran 7 to 11 cycles. TCRdb re-called the 5' RACE reads through MiXCR, storing one row per CDR3 protein. The data show hundreds of thousands of distinct CDR3 sequences, roughly three fifths seen once. Sequenced material: blood. The chain uses TRBV7-8 and TRBJ1-6; D might be TRBD1 (5 bases). The source is a man aged 35-49 years in good health. Here the CDR3 reads CASSSRQIQSLPDNSPLHF. The CDR3 region has the DNA TGTGCCAGCAGCTCAAGACAGATCCAAAGTCTCCCCGATAATTCACCCCTCCACTTT.